The rows below give T cell receptor beta chains drawn from one sample of a study of graft-versus-host responses after intestinal transplantation. Libraries were prepared by immunoSEQ multiplex PCR; TCRdb keeps only in-frame clonotypes and omits some of them. The table records tens of thousands of clones, around 96% of them present only once. The material was PBMCs, obtained 16 days after intestinal transplant. The source is a human patient who received an intestinal transplant, so some T cells may come from the graft donor. The conserved cysteine and the conserved F or W are not part of the CDR3 here. The order of the fields is V gene, D gene, J gene, CDR3 protein. The D gene is left open where the match is weak.

>TRBV9|TRBD1|TRBJ2-3
ASSAHGQGRSDTQY
>TRBV7-3|TRBD1|TRBJ2-7
ASSPQGVGNEQY
>TRBV29-1|TRBD1|TRBJ2-1
SVAGGPPSLSYNEQF
>TRBV6-6|.|TRBJ1-5
ASSYSNIGGNQPQH
>TRBV28|.|TRBJ2-2
ASSFWGQLATGELF
>TRBV7-9|TRBD2|TRBJ2-1
ASSLASGRAINEQF
>TRBV6-1|.|TRBJ2-7
ASRSGGDYEQY
>TRBV9|TRBD1|TRBJ2-7
ASSVAGTGMLDEQY
>TRBV4-3|TRBD1|TRBJ1-2
ASSQSSRPGGKDGYT
>TRBV7-6|TRBD2|TRBJ2-7
ASSSQTSGRNEQY
>TRBV7-3|TRBD1|TRBJ1-6
ASSLTGRGGAGSPLH
>TRBV9|.|TRBJ2-1
ASSVGVTYNEQF
>TRBV9|.|TRBJ1-1
ASSVGGDTEAF
>TRBV7-9|TRBD1|TRBJ2-7
ASSHPGGQGSYEQY
>TRBV28|TRBD2|TRBJ2-1
ASRTTSGVFNEQF
>TRBV7-3|.|TRBJ1-4
ASSLVGGTNEKLF
>TRBV28|.|TRBJ1-2
ASSFGGDDYT
>TRBV6-5|TRBD2|TRBJ2-7
ASSYGQGGYYEQY
>TRBV5-1|TRBD2|TRBJ2-7
ASSFVPGGYEQY
>TRBV5-1|.|TRBJ2-7
ASQEARSYEQY
>TRBV27|.|TRBJ2-3
ASSLSPGSADTQY
>TRBV19|.|TRBJ1-2
ASSSPPYYGYT
>TRBV2|.|TRBJ1-4
ASSEEGGVVLF
>TRBV6-1|TRBD1|TRBJ2-4
ASRTGGWQY
>TRBV5-1|.|TRBJ1-1
ASSFEGPLEAF
>TRBV5-1|.|TRBJ2-7
ASSRRTETYEQY
>TRBV7-2|TRBD1|TRBJ1-2
ASSLRTGDGYT
>TRBV28|TRBD2|TRBJ2-1
ASSSPLAGGQYNEQF
>TRBV10-3|TRBD1|TRBJ1-1
AINPIRTGARGTEAF
>TRBV9|TRBD1|TRBJ1-2
ASSVEGALGGYT
>TRBV6-1|TRBD1|TRBJ2-1
ASSEVDPGQGAHEQF
>TRBV28|TRBD2|TRBJ2-1
ASSLGGRVLYNEQF
>TRBV29-1|.|TRBJ2-1
SVGRSEDEQF
>TRBV27|.|TRBJ2-7
ASSLGGGVVYEQY
>TRBV9|.|TRBJ2-2
ASSVYPMNTGELF
>TRBV30|.|TRBJ2-7
AWSVDYEQY
>TRBV18|.|TRBJ2-5
ASSGQGQETQY
>TRBV10-3|.|TRBJ2-7
AISESRRLIYEQY
>TRBV2|.|TRBJ2-7
ASSWTFFSYEQY
>TRBV27|TRBD1|.
ASSLGQGLNEQY
>TRBV30|.|TRBJ2-7
AWSVYGASSYEQY
>TRBV27|.|TRBJ1-1
ASSSHTGTMNTEAF
>TRBV7-9|.|TRBJ2-3
ASSRSRASTDTQY
>TRBV13|.|TRBJ1-5
ASTTGQNQPQH
>TRBV9|.|TRBJ2-5
ASSPHWNPETQY
>TRBV28|TRBD1|TRBJ2-2
ASIGTGGVGELF
>TRBV19|TRBD1|TRBJ2-7
ASSIDGTGGYEQY